Below are 30 T cell receptor beta chains sequenced from a single sample in a study of early stage breast cancer tumors. Clones were sequenced by immunoSEQ multiplex PCR, and TCRdb holds only the in-frame ones, with some missing. In the table there are 69,000 or so clones, around 80% of which are singletons. The specimen was blood. These receptors were taken from a person in their forties with breast cancer.

The V gene is TRBV7-8, the J gene TRBJ1-2; TRBD1 might be the D (5 bases). Germline lookup yields CDR1 SGHVS and CDR2 FQNEAQ. V was trimmed by 2 bases and J by 1 base, leaving 11 bases between them. The length of the CDR3 is 15 residues. CDR3: CASSLNRIDNYGYTF. As DNA, the CDR3 is TGTGCCAGCAGCTTAAACAGGATCGATAACTATGGCTACACCTTC.

V gene TRBV15 combines with J gene TRBJ1-5, with a tentative D call TRBD1 (6 bases). The CDR3 consists of 15 residues. Per germline, CDR1 LNHNV and CDR2 YYDKDF (reference sequence). The V end was cut by 1 base, the J end by 4 bases, with 11 bases between. The CDR3 here is CATSRGRGDNQPQHF. CDR3 coding DNA: TGTGCCACCAGCAGAGGCAGGGGCGATAATCAGCCCCAGCATTTT.

This clone occurred once. The rearrangement links TRBV5-1 to TRBJ2-7, with a tentative D call TRBD1 (6 bases). The CDR3 sequence is 14 residues long. In germline, CDR1 is SGHRS, CDR2 YFSETQ. V dropped 4 bases and J dropped 3 bases, with 14 bases sitting between them. The CDR3 is CASSPWTENYEQYF. The CDR3 DNA follows: TGCGCCAGCAGCCCGTGGACAGAAAACTACGAGCAGTACTTC.

The DNA for the CDR3 is TGCGCCAGCAGCTCGACAGGGGGCGGTGGGGAGACCCAGTACTTC. It codes for CASSSTGGGGETQYF. The rearrangement joins TRBV5-1 to TRBJ2-5, with 10 bases that match TRBD1. Germline V CDR1 and CDR2: SGHRS, YFSETQ. J gave up 5 bases and V 3 bases, and 7 bases lay outside the gene matches. The length of the CDR3 is 15 residues.

This sequence joins TRBV4-2 and TRBJ2-3; D not certain. Per the germline V gene, CDR1 is LGHNA and CDR2 is YNFKEQ. This CDR3 has 17 residues. V was clipped by 1 base and J by 2 bases, with 16 bases between them. For the CDR3, the DNA is TGTGCCAGCAGCCAAGGCTTCGCAGGATTAGACACAGATACGCAGTATTTT. This translates into CASSQGFAGLDTDTQYF.

The rearrangement joins TRBV18 to TRBJ1-5, with 10 bases fitting TRBD1. This CDR3 has 15 residues. V shed 3 bases and J 3 bases; nucleotides not matched to a gene: 2. CDR1 is KGHSH, CDR2 LQKENI, per germline. The CDR3 nucleotides read TGTGCCAGCTCACCTGGGACAGGGGACAATCAGCCCCAGCATTTT. This sequence encodes CASSPGTGDNQPQHF. The full variable domain, rest sourced from reference TRBV18 and TRBJ1-5, is NAGVMQNPRHLVRRRGQEARLRCSPMKGHSHVYWYRQLPEEGLKFMVYLQKENIIDESGMPKERFSAEFPKEGPSILRIQQVVRGDSAAYFCASSPGTGDNQPQHFGDGTRLSIL.

V is TRBV5-6 and J is TRBJ1-1; D is ambiguous. The CDR3 runs to 13 residues. The germline gives CDR1 SGHDT, CDR2 YYEEEE. V gave up 4 bases and J gave up 4 bases, with 11 bases separating them. Here the CDR3 DNA reads TGTGCCAGCAGCCTGGACCCAGGCACTGAAGCTTTCTTT. It is translated as CASSLDPGTEAFF.

The chain couples TRBV5-5 to TRBJ2-7, with D unclear. V shed 4 bases and J shed 2 bases, with 16 bases lying between them. Looked up from germline, CDR1 is SGHKS and CDR2 is YYEKEE (reference sequence). CDR3 length: 15 amino acids. CDR3 protein: CASSPPLGSPYEQYF. The CDR3 nucleotides read TGTGCCAGCAGCCCCCCGCTAGGCAGCCCCTACGAGCAGTACTTC.

The chain is built from TRBV6-6 and TRBJ2-2; 10 bases map to TRBD2. This CDR3 has 15 residues. The germline V gene encodes CDR1 MNHNY and CDR2 SVGAGI (reference sequence). The J segment lost 3 bases and the V segment lost 2 bases, leaving 0 bases of the junction unmatched. CDR3 protein: CASSYLAGDTGELFF. CDR3 coding DNA: TGTGCCAGCAGTTACCTAGCGGGAGACACCGGGGAGCTGTTTTTT.

This clone was seen only once. J is TRBJ2-5 and V is TRBV5-5; TRBD1 matches at 12 bases. Trimming took 4 bases from V and 5 from J; bases not matched to a gene: 3. From germline, CDR1 is SGHKS and CDR2 YYEKEE (reference sequence). CDR3 length: 14 amino acids. CDR3 DNA: TGTGCCAGCAGCCTCGGGACAGGGGGCGAGACCCAGTACTTC. Translated, it gives CASSLGTGGETQYF.

The chain uses TRBV30 and TRBJ1-2; possibly TRBD1 for D (5 bases). The V end was cut by 4 bases, the J end by 4 bases, with 13 bases between. CDR1 and CDR2 (germline): GTSNPN, SVGIG (reference sequence). The length of the CDR3 is 13 residues. The chain's CDR3 is CAWNPVGGYGYTF. The CDR3 DNA sequence: TGTGCCTGGAATCCCGTGGGGGGCTATGGCTACACCTTC. Full variable domain (missing parts from reference TRBV30 and TRBJ1-2): SQTIHQWPATLVQPVGSPLSLECTVEGTSNPNLYWYRQAAGRGLQLLFYSVGIGQISSEVPQNLSASRPQDRQFILSSKKLLLSDSGFYLCAWNPVGGYGYTFGSGTRLTVV.

A few counts support this clone. V and J are TRBV10-3 and TRBJ1-5; D uncertain. The CDR3 contains 15 residues. The V gene lost 0 bases and the J gene lost 0 bases, with 6 bases spanning the gap. Per germline, CDR1 ENHRY and CDR2 SYGVKD. The CDR3 region has the DNA TGTGCCATCAGTGAGTCGATTAATAGCAATCAGCCCCAGCATTTT. This gives the protein CAISESINSNQPQHF.

The rearrangement uses TRBV7-9 and TRBJ2-7, with D hard to call. Germline CDR1 and CDR2: SEHNR and FQNEAQ (reference sequence). V was cut by 5 bases and J by 0 bases, with 11 bases left in between. The CDR3 has 14 amino acids. This CDR3 reads CASSPAIFSYEQYF. The CDR3 region has the DNA TGTGCCAGCAGCCCAGCCATTTTCTCCTACGAGCAGTACTTC.

The rearrangement joins TRBV6-1 to TRBJ2-5, with 9 positions matching TRBD2. Germline V lookup: CDR1 MNHNS, CDR2 SASEGT. This CDR3 comprises 14 residues. Trimming at V came to 6 bases and at J to 2 bases, leaving 4 bases not matched to a gene. The CDR3 sequence: CASRDLAGQETQYF. In nucleotides, the CDR3 is TGTGCCAGCAGGGATCTAGCGGGACAAGAGACCCAGTACTTC.

DNA of the CDR3: TGTGCCAGCAGTGTACAAGGTCCCACTGAAGCTTTCTTT. Amino acid sequence: CASSVQGPTEAFF. J is TRBJ1-1 and V is TRBV6-1, with D unclear. The germline CDR1 and CDR2 sequences are MNHNS and SASEGT. Trimming took off 4 bases at V and 4 bases at J, with 10 bases between the two ends. The CDR3 extends over 13 amino acids.

This rearrangement joins TRBV6-1 to TRBJ2-7; D possibly uses TRBD1 or TRBD2 (6 bases each). The CDR3 is made up of 14 amino acids. V shed 7 bases and J shed 3 bases, with 16 bases lying between them. Germline V gives CDR1 MNHNS, CDR2 SASEGT. The CDR3 DNA sequence: TGTGCCAGCATGAGGGGGGCGCCGGACTACGAGCAGTACTTC. Amino acid sequence: CASMRGAPDYEQYF.

CDR3 sequence (DNA): TGTGCCAGCAGTGACGACAGAAGGGCCCAGTACTTC. Amino acid sequence: CASSDDRRAQYF. V is TRBV2 and J is TRBJ2-5, with D perhaps TRBD1 (5 bases). Trimming cost V 3 bases and J 9 bases, with 11 bases left between them. This CDR3 spans 12 amino acids. Germline assignment: CDR1 SNHLY and CDR2 FYNNEI.

J is TRBJ2-3 and V is TRBV19, with a tentative D call TRBD2 (5 bases). The CDR3 totals 17 residues. Trimming cost V 1 base and J 3 bases, with 17 bases left between them. Germline V lookup: CDR1 LNHDA, CDR2 SQIVND (reference sequence). The CDR3 here is CASSIAELVFGTDTQYF. DNA for the CDR3: TGTGCCAGTAGTATAGCGGAACTAGTTTTCGGTACAGATACGCAGTATTTT.

This chain connects TRBV28 to TRBJ2-7, with D perhaps matching TRBD1 or TRBD2 (5 bases each). Germline lookup yields CDR1 MDHEN and CDR2 SYDVKM. V was cut by 7 bases and J by 0 bases, with 16 bases left in between. This CDR3 comprises 15 residues. CDR3 DNA sequence: TGTGCCAGCACCCCGGGGCAGGGAAGCTCCTACGAGCAGTACTTC. Translating it yields CASTPGQGSSYEQYF.

The gene calls are TRBV5-1 and TRBJ2-1; 8 nucleotides line up with TRBD2. This CDR3 has 14 amino acids. J was trimmed by 2 bases and V by 5 bases; bases with no gene match: 3. CDR1 and CDR2 from the germline V gene are SGHRS and YFSETQ. The CDR3 nucleotides are TGCGCCAGCAGTCGGGGGGGCACCTACAATGAGCAGTTCTTC. It encodes CASSRGGTYNEQFF.

The chain employs TRBV29-1 and TRBJ2-5; 8 bases agree with TRBD2. The CDR3 is 15 residues long. The germline V gene encodes CDR1 SQVTM and CDR2 ANQGSEA. V lost 4 bases, J lost 4 bases, and 11 bases stayed unmatched. CDR3 nucleotides: TGCAGCGTTGGGGCCCTAGCGGGCTTTTTAGAGACCCAGTACTTC. Its protein is CSVGALAGFLETQYF.

The chain carries TRBV5-6 and TRBJ2-7, with TRBD1 as a possible D gene (6 bases). Germline CDR1 and CDR2: SGHDT and YYEEEE. The CDR3 extends over 15 amino acids. The V gene lost 4 bases and the J gene lost 4 bases, with 18 bases spanning the gap. CDR3 coding DNA: TGTGCCAGCAGCCCCATCGACAGGTTTTCTTACGAGCAGTACTTC. Translation gives CASSPIDRFSYEQYF.

The CDR3 is CASIHQGQANTGELFF. The DNA for the CDR3 is TGTGCCAGTATCCATCAGGGTCAGGCGAACACCGGGGAGCTGTTTTTT. The V call is TRBV19, the J call TRBJ2-2; possibly TRBD1 for D (5 bases). Germline CDR1 reads LNHDA; CDR2 reads SQIVND (reference sequence). The length of the CDR3 is 16 residues. The germline V and J ends were trimmed by 7 bases and 0 bases, with 15 bases remaining between them.

The J gene is TRBJ2-3, the V gene TRBV28; tentatively, D is TRBD2 (5 bases). Germline assignment: CDR1 MDHEN and CDR2 SYDVKM. With 4 bases removed from V and 0 bases from J, the gap between germline ends came to 11 bases. The CDR3 is 15 residues long. Here the CDR3 DNA reads TGTGCCAGCAGTTCAGGCGGGCTTAGCACAGATACGCAGTATTTT. It translates to CASSSGGLSTDTQYF.

The chain links TRBV5-4 to TRBJ1-1, with D perhaps TRBD1 (5 bases). The CDR3 covers 15 residues. Per the germline V gene, CDR1 is SGHNT and CDR2 is YYREEE (reference sequence). Trimming removed 4 bases at V and 1 base at J, with 14 bases between. CDR3 sequence (DNA): TGTGCCAGCAGCCAATCTTTACAGGAGAACACTGAAGCTTTCTTT. It is translated as CASSQSLQENTEAFF.

The V and J genes are TRBV11-2 and TRBJ2-5, with D maybe TRBD1 (6 bases). There are 15 residues in the CDR3. Germline V lookup: CDR1 SGHAT, CDR2 FQNNGV. The ends were cut back, 5 bases at V and 1 base at J, with 14 bases in the middle. CDR3 sequence (DNA): TGTGCCAGCAGCCGAAACGTCAGGGGCCAAGAGACCCAGTACTTC. Protein sequence: CASSRNVRGQETQYF.

The V gene is TRBV28, the J gene TRBJ2-7, with D possibly TRBD2 on 5 matching bases. V was pared by 7 bases and J by 1 base, with 14 bases between. The CDR3 spans 14 residues. Germline V CDR1 and CDR2: MDHEN, SYDVKM. The DNA of the CDR3 is TGTGCCAGCACCGCCTGGAGGAGTTCCTACGAGCAGTACTTC. It codes for CASTAWRSSYEQYF.

The V call is TRBV19, the J call TRBJ2-3, with 10 bases identical to TRBD2. The CDR3 runs 16 residues. J was trimmed by 0 bases and V by 6 bases; bases with no gene match: 6. Germline V CDR1 and CDR2: LNHDA, SQIVND (reference sequence). The CDR3, as DNA: TGTGCCAGTAGGATGGGGACTAGCGTTAGCACAGATACGCAGTATTTT. This gives the protein CASRMGTSVSTDTQYF.

The chain carries TRBV19 and TRBJ2-2, with 11 bases aligning to TRBD2. Germline CDR1 reads LNHDA; CDR2 reads SQIVND (reference sequence). CDR3 size: 15 residues. V lost 6 bases and J lost 4; bases outside the gene matches: 4. CDR3 nucleotide sequence: TGTGCCAGTAGGGGGACTAGCGGAGCCACCGGGGAGCTGTTTTTT. This codes for CASRGTSGATGELFF.

J is TRBJ2-1 and V is TRBV9, with TRBD2 identical over 7 bases. The V and J ends lost 5 bases and 0 bases, in that order; junction bases with no gene match: 8. Germline CDR1 SGDLS, CDR2 YYNGEE. The CDR3 has 16 residues. The chain's CDR3 is CASSPTSASSYNEQFF. The CDR3 DNA reads TGTGCCAGCAGTCCCACTAGCGCCAGCTCCTACAATGAGCAGTTCTTC. Drawing the rest from reference TRBV9 and TRBJ2-1, the complete variable domain is DSGVTQTPKHLITATGQRVTLRCSPRSGDLSVYWYQQSLDQGLQFLIQYYNGEERAKGNILERFSAQQFPDLHSELNLSSLELGDSALYFCASSPTSASSYNEQFFGPGTRLTVL.